Described below is a single T cell receptor beta chain sequence and its context. The sample originates from a study of control samples from healthy donors and cancer patients. Generated by immunoSEQ multiplex PCR, the TCRdb table keeps only in-frame clones and is missing some. The sample has 45,000 to 60,000 clones, less than 95% seen once. The germline gives CDR1 MNHNS, CDR2 SASEGT. This CDR3 has 15 amino acids. V was shortened by 3 bases and J by 8 bases, with 14 bases between the two germline ends. V gene TRBV6-1 combines with J gene TRBJ1-6; a weak D match, TRBD1 (5 bases). Input material: blood. The receptor comes from a young man in good health. CDR3 nucleotide sequence: TGTGCCAGCAGTGAGGGACTGACCGTCGATTCACCCCTCCACTTT. Encoded protein: CASSEGLTVDSPLHF.